What follows are 26 T cell receptor beta chains derived from one specimen sequenced in a study of blood T cell repertoires in COVID-19. TCRdb's copy holds only in-frame clones and misses some; the assay was immunoSEQ multiplex PCR. Of some 180,000 clones listed, 82% are singletons. The sample was PBMCs or T cells enriched from blood (not recorded which). The receptors derive from a woman aged 55-70 years with acute COVID-19.

The chain uses TRBV29-1 and TRBJ1-1, with D tentatively TRBD1 (5 bases). CDR1 and CDR2 (germline): SQVTM, ANQGSEA. This CDR3 is 15 amino acids long. The V and J ends lost 1 base and 6 bases respectively, with 18 bases between them. CDR3 DNA: TGCAGCGTTGAAGTTCAACCGGGCAGGGTGTCTGAAGCTTTCTTT. Translated, it gives CSVEVQPGRVSEAFF.

This clone was counted between two and nine times. The chain carries TRBV20-1 and TRBJ1-5; D might be TRBD1 (5 bases). With 3 bases removed from V and 6 bases from J, the gap between germline ends came to 18 bases. The CDR3 contains 15 residues. Germline CDR1 and CDR2: DFQATT and SNEGSKA (reference sequence). The DNA of the CDR3 is TGCAGTGCTAGTAGCGGAAGGGGAGGGAGTCAGCCCCAGCATTTT. Translation gives CSASSGRGGSQPQHF.

V is TRBV11-2 and J is TRBJ2-5; D might be TRBD2 (5 bases). CDR3 size: 14 residues. V was trimmed by 5 bases and J by 1 base, leaving 11 bases between them. Germline values: CDR1 SGHAT, CDR2 FQNNGV. This CDR3 reads CASSRLSGQETQYF. Written as DNA, the CDR3 is TGTGCCAGCAGCCGGTTGAGCGGCCAAGAGACCCAGTACTTC.

To note about this clone: The DNA is omitted, as the CDR3 cannot be located on it reliably, and the CDR3 follows TCRdb's listing. The chain joins TRBV21-1 to TRBJ2-7; TRBD1 is the table's D call, not checked against the DNA. TRBV21-1 is labeled a pseudogene. With termini counted, the CDR3 has 16 amino acids. The CDR3 sequence is CASTLKVGQGNREQYF.

The chain couples TRBV9 to TRBJ2-1; 11 positions agree with TRBD2. Trimming took 0 bases from V and 0 from J; bases not matched to a gene: 2. From germline, CDR1 is SGDLS and CDR2 YYNGEE. The CDR3 contains 17 residues. CDR3 amino acids: CASSVVTSGSSYNEQFF. CDR3 sequence (DNA): TGTGCCAGCAGCGTAGTAACTAGCGGGAGCTCCTACAATGAGCAGTTCTTC. Filled out from reference TRBV9 and TRBJ2-1, the complete variable domain reads DSGVTQTPKHLITATGQRVTLRCSPRSGDLSVYWYQQSLDQGLQFLIQYYNGEERAKGNILERFSAQQFPDLHSELNLSSLELGDSALYFCASSVVTSGSSYNEQFFGPGTRLTVL.

The V gene is TRBV3-1 (or the pseudogene TRBV3-2), the J gene TRBJ2-3, with 7 nucleotides matching TRBD2. The CDR3 consists of 14 residues. The germline gives CDR1 LGHDT, CDR2 YNNKEL (reference sequence). V lost 5 bases, J lost 8 bases, and 10 bases stayed unmatched. CDR3 in DNA: TGTGCCAGCAGCGGACGACTAGCCGGCGGTACGCAGTATTTT. It encodes CASSGRLAGGTQYF.

This clone occurred a few times. This chain joins TRBV28 and TRBJ1-2; D is possibly TRBD1 (5 bases). The V and J ends lost 3 bases and 5 bases respectively, with 10 bases between them. The CDR3 is 13 residues long. CDR1 is MDHEN and CDR2 is SYDVKM in the germline V gene. The CDR3 reads CASSFAGVYGYTF. DNA of the CDR3: TGTGCCAGCAGTTTCGCGGGGGTTTATGGCTACACCTTC.

The rearrangement links TRBV27 to TRBJ1-2; 8 bases map to TRBD1. This CDR3 has 14 residues. Losses at the gene ends were 5 bases for V and 4 bases for J; bases not matched to a gene: 6. Germline CDR1 is MNHEY and CDR2 is SMNVEV (reference sequence). The CDR3 nucleotides read TGTGCCAGCAGTGCCCGCCAGGGGGCCTATGGCTACACCTTC. Translation gives CASSARQGAYGYTF.

This sequence joins TRBV5-1 and TRBJ2-5, with TRBD2 identical over 13 bases. CDR1 and CDR2 from the germline V gene are SGHRS and YFSETQ. V was clipped by 4 bases and J by 2 bases; unmatched bases: 11. This CDR3 is 18 amino acids long. CDR3 sequence (DNA): TGCGCCAGCAGCGCTCCTCTTGGACTAGCGGGAGCGCAAGAGACCCAGTACTTC. It encodes CASSAPLGLAGAQETQYF.

The rearrangement links TRBV27 to TRBJ2-2; 8 bases line up with TRBD1. This CDR3 has 16 residues. The junction had 9 bases not matched to a gene; V was cut back by 3 bases and J by 6 bases. In germline, CDR1 is MNHEY, CDR2 SMNVEV (reference sequence). In DNA form, the CDR3 reads TGTGCCAGCAGTTTTCAAGGACAGGGTCTATCCGGGGAGCTGTTTTTT. Residues: CASSFQGQGLSGELFF.

This clone was observed a handful of times. V gene TRBV10-2 combines with J gene TRBJ1-2, with 8 bases fitting TRBD1. CDR1 and CDR2 (germline): WSHSY, SAAADI. The CDR3 runs 14 residues. V was clipped by 6 bases and J by 8 bases; unmatched bases: 11. The CDR3 sequence: CASRDRDQVDGYTF. The CDR3 bases are TGCGCCAGCAGGGACAGGGATCAGGTCGACGGCTACACCTTC.

The chain is built from TRBV5-1 and TRBJ1-1, with 7 bases matching TRBD1. The CDR3 contains 13 residues. The germline CDR1 and CDR2 sequences are SGHRS and YFSETQ. J lost 11 bases, V lost 0 bases, and 7 bases had no gene match. In DNA, the CDR3 is TGCGCCAGCAGCTTGGATGCCGGAGGGGGCGCTTTCTTT. This translates into CASSLDAGGGAFF.

This chain links TRBV18 with TRBJ1-5, with D hard to call. CDR1 KGHSH and CDR2 LQKENI come from the germline V gene. Trimming cost V 3 bases and J 0 bases, with 12 bases left between them. CDR3 size: 16 residues. CDR3 DNA: TGTGCCAGCTCACCCCGGCGAGGTTTTAGCAATCAGCCCCAGCATTTT. Residues: CASSPRRGFSNQPQHF.

The J gene is TRBJ2-7, the V gene TRBV6-5, with 9 positions matching TRBD1. The J segment lost 4 bases and the V segment lost 6 bases, leaving 7 bases of the junction unmatched. CDR1 is MNHEY and CDR2 is SVGAGI in the germline V gene. The CDR3 contains 14 residues. CDR3 bases: TGTGCCAGCAGGTCCGGGACAGGGACTTACGAGCAGTACGTC. Amino acids: CASRSGTGTYEQYV.

The chain couples TRBV4-3 to TRBJ2-1, with D perhaps matching TRBD2 (6 bases). Germline loops: CDR1 LGHNA, CDR2 YSLEER. V was pared by 0 bases and J by 12 bases, with 12 bases between. The CDR3 covers 13 residues. CDR3 sequence: CASSQDYRTMQFF. The CDR3 nucleotides read TGCGCCAGCAGCCAAGATTATCGGACTATGCAGTTCTTC.

CDR3 DNA sequence: TGTGCCATCAGTGAGGACAGGGGAAACATTCAGTACTTC. As protein: CAISEDRGNIQYF. V is TRBV10-3 and J is TRBJ2-4, with 8 bases matching TRBD1. The CDR3 sequence is 13 residues long. V shed 2 bases, J shed 6 bases, and the junction held 0 bases outside the gene matches. Germline V gives CDR1 ENHRY, CDR2 SYGVKD.

This clone was detected only a few times. This rearrangement joins TRBV7-2 to TRBJ2-1; 7 nucleotides match TRBD2. CDR1 and CDR2 from the germline V gene are SGHTA and FQGNSA. J lost 0 bases, V lost 5 bases, and 7 bases had no gene match. The CDR3 spans 16 residues. Here the CDR3 reads CASSQQAGSSYNEQFF. CDR3 sequence (DNA): TGTGCCAGCAGCCAGCAAGCGGGAAGCTCCTACAATGAGCAGTTCTTC.

This clone has only one observation. The chain couples TRBV10-1 to TRBJ2-4; a weak D match, TRBD2 (5 bases). CDR1 is WNHNN, CDR2 SYGVQD, per germline (reference sequence). The CDR3 spans 13 residues. V was clipped by 0 bases and J by 6 bases, with 6 bases between them. CDR3 residues: CASSESGRNIQYF. The CDR3 nucleotides are TGCGCCAGCAGTGAGTCTGGGAGAAACATTCAGTACTTC.

In this sample, this clone turned up once. V gene TRBV24-1 combines with J gene TRBJ1-1; no clear D gene. Trimming shortened V by 7 bases and J by 3 bases, and 14 bases separated the two germline ends. CDR1 KGHDR and CDR2 SFDVKD come from the germline V gene. This CDR3 comprises 14 residues. This CDR3 reads CATSRNEEDTEAFF. CDR3 DNA: TGTGCCACCAGCAGAAATGAGGAGGACACTGAAGCTTTCTTT.

The chain uses TRBV6-4 and TRBJ2-1; perhaps TRBD2 as D (6 bases). CDR1 MRHNA and CDR2 SNTAGT come from the germline V gene. V was clipped by 2 bases and J by 0 bases, with 17 bases between them. CDR3 length: 18 residues. In DNA, the CDR3 is TGTGCCAGCAGTGACAGGGGCGGGACCTCTAGCTCCTACAATGAGCAGTTCTTC. Amino acids: CASSDRGGTSSSYNEQFF.

The rearrangement links TRBV3-1 (or the pseudogene TRBV3-2) to TRBJ2-4, with a possible D match to TRBD1 (5 bases). This CDR3 region has 16 residues. Germline CDR1 LGHDT, CDR2 YNNKEL (reference sequence). V lost 5 bases to trimming and J lost 4 bases, with 18 bases between them. The CDR3 here is CASSNPIMTDKNIQYF. The CDR3 coding sequence is TGTGCCAGCAGCAACCCTATCATGACAGATAAAAACATTCAGTACTTC.

Here the CDR3 DNA reads TGTGCCTGGAGTGTAGGGAGTGCAGGGGCACAGCCCCAGCATTTT. This codes for CAWSVGSAGAQPQHF. V gene TRBV30 combines with J gene TRBJ1-5; D perhaps matches TRBD1 (6 bases). Germline V lookup: CDR1 GTSNPN, CDR2 SVGIG (reference sequence). The CDR3 sequence is 15 residues long. V lost 0 bases to trimming and J lost 7 bases, with 16 bases between them.

The rearrangement joins TRBV5-1 to TRBJ2-2, with 8 bases aligning to TRBD2. The CDR3 is made up of 16 amino acids. Germline V gives CDR1 SGHRS, CDR2 YFSETQ. Germline trimming cut 4 bases from V and 4 bases from J; bases unmatched to any gene: 9. CDR3 sequence reads: CASSPPSLAGTGELFF. The DNA for the CDR3 is TGCGCCAGCAGCCCCCCCAGCCTAGCGGGCACCGGGGAGCTGTTTTTT.

The chain joins TRBV6-5 to TRBJ2-7; the match to TRBD2 covers 8 bases. The junction had 8 bases not matched to a gene; V was cut back by 6 bases and J by 7 bases. Germline CDR1 and CDR2: MNHEY and SVGAGI. CDR3 size: 13 residues. The CDR3 protein is CASRLGGAEEQYV. CDR3 bases: TGTGCCAGCAGACTCGGGGGGGCTGAAGAGCAGTACGTC.

The V gene is TRBV5-3, the J gene TRBJ1-3; 8 nucleotides agree with TRBD1. TRBV5-3 is sorted into the ORF group, with uncertain function. V shed 4 bases and J 4 bases; nucleotides not matched to a gene: 7. The CDR3 loop spans 15 amino acids. This CDR3 is CARSKSPGGGNTIYF. The CDR3 DNA is TGTGCCAGAAGCAAAAGTCCAGGGGGCGGAAACACCATATATTTT.

This rearrangement joins TRBV2 to TRBJ1-5; D is ambiguous. The CDR3 has 12 residues. Germline lookup yields CDR1 SNHLY and CDR2 FYNNEI. Trimming pared 10 bases from V and 4 bases from J, leaving 11 bases between. CDR3 nucleotides: TGTGCCATCAGACGGGTGAATCAGCCCCAGCATTTT. Its protein product is CAIRRVNQPQHF.